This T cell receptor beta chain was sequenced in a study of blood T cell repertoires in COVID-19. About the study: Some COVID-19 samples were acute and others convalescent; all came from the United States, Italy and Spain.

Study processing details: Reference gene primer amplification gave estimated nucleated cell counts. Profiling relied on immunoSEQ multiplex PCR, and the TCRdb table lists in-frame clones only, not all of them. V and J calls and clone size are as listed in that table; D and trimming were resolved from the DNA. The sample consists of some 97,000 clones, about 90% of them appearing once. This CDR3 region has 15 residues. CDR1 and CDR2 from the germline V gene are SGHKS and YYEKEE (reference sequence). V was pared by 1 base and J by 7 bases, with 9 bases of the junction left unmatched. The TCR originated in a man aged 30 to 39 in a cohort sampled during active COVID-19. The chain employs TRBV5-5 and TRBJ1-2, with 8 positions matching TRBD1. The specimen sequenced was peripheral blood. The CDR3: CASSLTGGVAGGYTF. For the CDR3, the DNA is TGTGCCAGCAGCTTGACAGGGGGAGTAGCGGGTGGCTACACCTTC.